This T cell receptor (beta chain) originates from a study of blood T cell repertoires in COVID-19. The germline gives CDR1 LNHNV, CDR2 YYDKDF (reference sequence). With 2 bases clipped from V and 4 bases from J, the junction kept 5 bases outside the gene matches. The CDR3 has 15 amino acids. Profiled with immunoSEQ multiplex PCR; TCRdb holds only in-frame clones, not every one. The data contain about 100,000 clones, around 85% of them singletons. This clonotype originated in a woman in her 70s with active or convalescent COVID-19. This chain links TRBV15 with TRBJ2-5; TRBD2 agrees at 9 bases. Sequencing was performed on peripheral blood. The CDR3 DNA is TGTGCCACCAGCAGAAGAGTAGCGGGAGCAGAGACCCAGTACTTC. Translating gives CATSRRVAGAETQYF. The variable domain in full, completed from reference TRBV15 and TRBJ2-5, reads DAMVIQNPRYQVTQFGKPVTLSCSQTLNHNVMYWYQQKSSQAPKLLFHYYDKDFNNEADTPDNFQSRRPNTSFCFLDIRSPGLGDTAMYLCATSRRVAGAETQYFGPGTRLLVL.